This TCR beta chain was documented in a study of breast tumors, draining lymph nodes, adjacent tissues. This CDR3 comprises 16 residues. The germline V and J ends were trimmed by 5 bases and 3 bases, with 17 bases remaining between them. Germline lookup yields CDR1 MNHNS and CDR2 SASEGT. Samples came from axillary lymph nodes draining the breast cancer. Study conclusions and caveats: Most tumor T cells seemingly derive from lymph node, then expand in tumor.

This clonotype occurred many times. What it binds is not known. TCRdb passed the multiplex PCR reads through MiXCR, listing each CDR3 protein once. The sample has approximately 150,000 distinct CDR3 sequences; approximately 30% are singletons. The chain has TRBV6-1 and TRBJ1-5; possibly TRBD1 for D (6 bases). Sequencing was done on a sample of axillary lymph node tissue. The sequence was obtained from a female donor with breast cancer. Some clones in this sample may be carry-over from other donors' samples. Here the CDR3 reads CASSRSTSGANQPQHF. In DNA, the CDR3 is TGTGCCAGCAGTAGAAGTACTTCAGGGGCCAATCAGCCCCAGCATTTT.